These 8 T cell receptor beta chains were sequenced from one sample in a study of cytomegalovirus exposure and HLA in healthy donors. Amplification used 60 Vbeta primers and 13 Jbeta primers. Sequencing was performed with immunoSEQ multiplex PCR; in TCRdb, only in-frame clones are kept and a portion is missing. The sample consists of 100,000 to 150,000 clones, around 69% of them appearing once. Sequencing was done on a sample of PBMCs. All receptors derive from a woman between 40 and 55 years old in good health and CMV-seropositive.

The V and J genes are TRBV4-2 and TRBJ2-2, with D possibly TRBD2 on 6 matching bases. The CDR3 is 16 residues long. Germline assignment: CDR1 LGHNA and CDR2 YNFKEQ. The V end was cut by 4 bases, the J end by 1 base, with 13 bases between. CDR3 sequence reads: CASSPTGLLNTGELFF. CDR3 DNA sequence: TGTGCCAGCAGCCCTACGGGACTCTTGAACACCGGGGAGCTGTTTTTT.

This clone has only a few counts. The J gene is TRBJ2-7, the V gene TRBV4-1, with D possibly TRBD2 on 6 matching bases. This CDR3 comprises 16 residues. Trimming stripped 0 bases from V and 3 bases from J, with 15 bases between. CDR1 and CDR2 from the germline V gene are MGHRA and YSYEKL. CDR3 DNA: TGCGCCAGCAGCCAAGATGTACCCGGGACTGTCTACGAGCAGTACTTC. Its protein is CASSQDVPGTVYEQYF.

The gene calls are TRBV30 and TRBJ2-5, with 9 bases aligning to TRBD1. The CDR3 spans 14 residues. V lost 1 base to trimming and J lost 5 bases; unmatched junction nucleotides: 5. CDR1 and CDR2 from the germline V gene are GTSNPN and SVGIG (reference sequence). CDR3 sequence: CAWSAGTGFETQYF. Written as DNA, the CDR3 is TGTGCCTGGAGTGCCGGGACAGGGTTCGAGACCCAGTACTTC.

The rearrangement links TRBV5-8 to TRBJ1-1; a possible D gene is TRBD1 (6 bases). Trimming removed 1 base from V and 7 bases from J, with 17 bases in between. The CDR3 spans 15 residues. Germline assignment: CDR1 SGHTS and CDR2 YDEGEE. This CDR3 reads CASSLYVGGQGEAFF. The CDR3 DNA follows: TGTGCCAGCAGCTTGTATGTCGGGGGGCAGGGTGAAGCTTTCTTT. The whole variable domain, remainder taken from reference TRBV5-8 and TRBJ1-1, is EAGVTQSPTHLIKTRGQQATLRCSPISGHTSVYWYQQALGLGLQFLLWYDEGEERNRGNFPPRFSGRQFPNYSSELNVNALELEDSALYLCASSLYVGGQGEAFFGQGTRLTVV.

This clone was seen a handful of times. The rearrangement joins TRBV5-6 to TRBJ2-5, with 12 nucleotides matching TRBD2. J lost 4 bases, V lost 3 bases, and 7 bases had no gene match. The CDR3 extends over 16 amino acids. CDR1 and CDR2 (germline): SGHDT, YYEEEE. The chain's CDR3 is CASSWLAGGLGETQYF. The CDR3 DNA reads as TGTGCCAGCAGCTGGCTAGCGGGGGGGCTTGGAGAGACCCAGTACTTC.

The chain couples TRBV19 to TRBJ1-2; TRBD1 matches 9 bases. V shed 9 bases and J 8 bases; nucleotides not matched to a gene: 4. Germline CDR1 LNHDA, CDR2 SQIVND (reference sequence). The CDR3 spans 11 residues. As DNA, the CDR3 is TGTGCCAGCGGGACAGGGAACGGCTACACCTTC. Amino acids: CASGTGNGYTF.

The chain is built from TRBV4-2 and TRBJ2-7; TRBD1 is a possible D gene (6 bases). This CDR3 spans 16 amino acids. Trimming removed 0 bases from V and 2 bases from J, with 14 bases in between. Germline loops: CDR1 LGHNA, CDR2 YNFKEQ. This CDR3 is CASSQDGGEPTYEQYF. The CDR3 DNA sequence: TGTGCCAGCAGCCAAGATGGGGGCGAACCCACCTACGAGCAGTACTTC.

The chain carries TRBV5-4 and TRBJ2-5; TRBD1 agrees at 10 bases. V shed 3 bases, J shed 5 bases, and the junction held 10 bases outside the gene matches. This CDR3 contains 16 residues. Germline V lookup: CDR1 SGHNT, CDR2 YYREEE (reference sequence). The CDR3 DNA is TGTGCCAGCAGCTATGCCCGACAGGGGGCCGCCGAGACCCAGTACTTC. Encoded protein: CASSYARQGAAETQYF.